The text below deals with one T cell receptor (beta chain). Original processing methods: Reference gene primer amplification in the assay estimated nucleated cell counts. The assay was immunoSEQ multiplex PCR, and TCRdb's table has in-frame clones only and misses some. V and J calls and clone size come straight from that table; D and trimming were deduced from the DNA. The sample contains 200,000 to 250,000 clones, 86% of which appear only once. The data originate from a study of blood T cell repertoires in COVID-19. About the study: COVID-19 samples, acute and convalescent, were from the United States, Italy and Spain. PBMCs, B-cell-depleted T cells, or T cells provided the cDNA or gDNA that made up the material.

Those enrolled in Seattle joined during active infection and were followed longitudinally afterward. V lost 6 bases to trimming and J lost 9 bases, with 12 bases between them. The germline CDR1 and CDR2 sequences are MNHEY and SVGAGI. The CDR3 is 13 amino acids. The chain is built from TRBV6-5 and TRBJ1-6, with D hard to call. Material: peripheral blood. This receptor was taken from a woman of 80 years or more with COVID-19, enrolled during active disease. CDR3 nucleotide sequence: TGTGCCAGCAGAAAGAAAGAGGTTTCACCCCTCCACTTT. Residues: CASRKKEVSPLHF.